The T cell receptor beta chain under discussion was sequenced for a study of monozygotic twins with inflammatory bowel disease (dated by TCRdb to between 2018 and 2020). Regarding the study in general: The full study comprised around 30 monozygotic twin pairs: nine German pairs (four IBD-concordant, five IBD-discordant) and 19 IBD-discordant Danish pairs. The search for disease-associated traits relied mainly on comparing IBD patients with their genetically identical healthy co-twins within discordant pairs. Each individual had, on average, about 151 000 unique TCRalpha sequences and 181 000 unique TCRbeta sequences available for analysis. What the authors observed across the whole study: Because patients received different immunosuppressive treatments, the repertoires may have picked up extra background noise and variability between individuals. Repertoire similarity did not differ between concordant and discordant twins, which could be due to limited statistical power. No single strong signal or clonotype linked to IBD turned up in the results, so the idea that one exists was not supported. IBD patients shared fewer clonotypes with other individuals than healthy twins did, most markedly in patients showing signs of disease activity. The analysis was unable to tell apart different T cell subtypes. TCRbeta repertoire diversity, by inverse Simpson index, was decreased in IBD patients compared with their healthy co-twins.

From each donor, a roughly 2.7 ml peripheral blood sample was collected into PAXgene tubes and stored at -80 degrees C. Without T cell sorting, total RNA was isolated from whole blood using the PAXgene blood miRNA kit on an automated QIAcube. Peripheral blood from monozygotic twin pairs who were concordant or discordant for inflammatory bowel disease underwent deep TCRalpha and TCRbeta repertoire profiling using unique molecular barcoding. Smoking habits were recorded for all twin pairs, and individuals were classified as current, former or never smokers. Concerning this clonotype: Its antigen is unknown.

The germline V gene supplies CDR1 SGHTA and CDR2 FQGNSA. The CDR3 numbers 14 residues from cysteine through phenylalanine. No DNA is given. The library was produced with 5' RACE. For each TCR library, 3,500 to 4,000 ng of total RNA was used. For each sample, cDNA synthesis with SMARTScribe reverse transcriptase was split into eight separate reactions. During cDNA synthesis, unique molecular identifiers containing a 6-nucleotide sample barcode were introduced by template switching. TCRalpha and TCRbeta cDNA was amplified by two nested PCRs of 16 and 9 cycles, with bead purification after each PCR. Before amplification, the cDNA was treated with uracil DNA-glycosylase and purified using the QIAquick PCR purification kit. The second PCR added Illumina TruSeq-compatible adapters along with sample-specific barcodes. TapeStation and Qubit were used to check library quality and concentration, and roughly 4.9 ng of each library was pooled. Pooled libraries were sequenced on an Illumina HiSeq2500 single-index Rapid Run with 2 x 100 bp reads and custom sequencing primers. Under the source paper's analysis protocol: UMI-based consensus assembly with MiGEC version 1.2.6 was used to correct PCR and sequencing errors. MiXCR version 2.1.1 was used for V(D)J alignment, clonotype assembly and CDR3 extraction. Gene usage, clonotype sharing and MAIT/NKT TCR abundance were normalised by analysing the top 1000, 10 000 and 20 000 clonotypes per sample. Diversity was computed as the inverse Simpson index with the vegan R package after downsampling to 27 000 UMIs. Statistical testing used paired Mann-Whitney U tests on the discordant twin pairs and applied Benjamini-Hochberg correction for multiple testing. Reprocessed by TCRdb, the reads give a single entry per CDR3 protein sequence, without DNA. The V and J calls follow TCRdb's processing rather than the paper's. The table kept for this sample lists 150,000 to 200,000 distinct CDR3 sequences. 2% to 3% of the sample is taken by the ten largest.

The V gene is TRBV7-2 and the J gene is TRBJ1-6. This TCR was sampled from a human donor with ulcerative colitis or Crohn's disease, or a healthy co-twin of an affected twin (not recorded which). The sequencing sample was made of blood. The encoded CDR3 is CASSSVGIDSPLHF.